The 11 T cell receptor beta chains presented below share a single source sample, sequenced in a study of T cells after posttransplantation cyclophosphamide. Sequencing used immunoSEQ multiplex PCR; TCRdb keeps in-frame clones, though not all of them. The sample contains 30,000 to 35,000 clones, none of them singletons. Sequences were obtained from PBMCs. The receptors stem from a woman aged 50 to 65 in good health and a related stem cell transplant donor.

This clone was seen many times. V usage is TRBV5-1 and J usage is TRBJ2-1; 7 bases align to TRBD1. Germline V lookup: CDR1 SGHRS, CDR2 YFSETQ. The CDR3 totals 15 residues. The V gene end was trimmed by 4 bases and the J gene end by 4 bases; junction bases not matched to a gene: 8. The CDR3 loop reads CASSGRRGPYNEQFF. For the CDR3, the DNA is TGCGCCAGCAGCGGTAGAAGGGGGCCTTACAATGAGCAGTTCTTC.

Many counts were recorded for this clone. J is TRBJ1-2 and V is TRBV4-3, with D possibly TRBD1 on 5 matching bases. CDR1 and CDR2 from the germline V gene are LGHNA and YSLEER. Trimming stripped 5 bases from V and 3 bases from J, with 19 bases between. CDR3 size: 16 residues. The CDR3 is CASSLGVPPGDYGYTF. CDR3 DNA sequence: TGCGCCAGCAGCTTAGGGGTTCCGCCAGGTGACTATGGCTACACCTTC.

This clone has at least ten counts. V usage is TRBV24-1 and J usage is TRBJ1-1; D not resolved. Germline CDR1 reads KGHDR; CDR2 reads SFDVKD. The CDR3 length is 13 residues. V was trimmed by 4 bases and J by 8 bases, leaving 13 bases between them. The CDR3 is CATSDARGSEAFF. The DNA of the CDR3 is TGTGCCACCAGTGACGCCCGAGGGTCCGAAGCTTTCTTT.

This clone was counted many times. The chain has TRBV7-3 and TRBJ1-2; a weak D match, TRBD1 (6 bases). CDR1 SGHTA and CDR2 FQGTGA come from the germline V gene. V dropped 2 bases and J dropped 7 bases, with 14 bases sitting between them. CDR3 length: 14 residues. In DNA form, the CDR3 reads TGTGCCAGCAGCTTAGCGGGGGCGGTAGGTGGCTACACCTTC. It specifies CASSLAGAVGGYTF.

The chain recombines TRBV7-2 with TRBJ2-5; 11 positions agree with TRBD2. This CDR3 has 18 residues. CDR1 is SGHTA, CDR2 FQGNSA, per germline. J was trimmed by 2 bases and V by 5 bases; bases with no gene match: 13. CDR3 loop: CASSDGLAGSPGQETQYF. DNA of the CDR3: TGTGCCAGCAGCGATGGACTAGCGGGTTCTCCGGGGCAAGAGACCCAGTACTTC.

In this sample, this clone turned up many times. The V gene is TRBV19, the J gene TRBJ2-7, with TRBD2 identical over 9 bases. Per germline, CDR1 LNHDA and CDR2 SQIVND (reference sequence). The CDR3 runs 15 residues. J lost 2 bases, V lost 5 bases, and 7 bases had no gene match. The CDR3 DNA follows: TGTGCCAGTAGTCCACTAGCGGGTGAGGCCTACGAGCAGTACTTC. Protein product: CASSPLAGEAYEQYF.

CDR3: CASSASCVSSGSYNEQFF. Written as DNA, the CDR3 is TGTGCCAGCAGCGCCTCCTGTGTGAGTAGCGGGAGCTACAATGAGCAGTTCTTC. This chain joins TRBV9 and TRBJ2-1; 9 nucleotides agree with TRBD2. The germline V gene encodes CDR1 SGDLS and CDR2 YYNGEE. CDR3 length: 18 amino acids. V trimming: 3 bases; J trimming: 3 bases; junction bases outside the gene matches: 13.

This clone was seen ten or more times. The V and J genes are TRBV9 and TRBJ2-6; D possibly corresponds to TRBD1 (6 bases). V lost 1 base, J lost 0 bases, and 20 bases lay in between. Per the germline V gene, CDR1 is SGDLS and CDR2 is YYNGEE. The CDR3 extends over 20 amino acids. CDR3 residues: CASSVNPGTRSISGANVLTF. In DNA, the CDR3 is TGTGCCAGCAGCGTAAACCCCGGGACAAGGTCGATCTCTGGGGCCAACGTCCTGACTTTC.

This clone was observed at least ten times. V and J are TRBV6-5 and TRBJ2-7; D is possibly TRBD1 (6 bases). The V end was cut by 0 bases, the J end by 2 bases, with 11 bases between. Looked up from germline, CDR1 is MNHEY and CDR2 is SVGAGI. The length of the CDR3 is 15 residues. DNA of the CDR3: TGTGCCAGCAGTTACTCCTTCGGGGACACCTACGAGCAGTACTTC. Translation gives CASSYSFGDTYEQYF.

This clone was detected many times. V gene TRBV29-1 combines with J gene TRBJ2-1, with D perhaps TRBD1 (6 bases). This CDR3 region has 14 residues. V was pared by 6 bases and J by 9 bases, with 21 bases between. Germline-derived CDR1 and CDR2 are SQVTM and ANQGSEA. The CDR3 DNA sequence: TGCAGCGTCGCCCAGGACAGCTTGATGGGTGAGCAGTTCTTC. Translating it yields CSVAQDSLMGEQFF.

This clone was counted between two and nine times. The genes are TRBV29-1 and TRBJ2-7; D gene ambiguous. CDR3 length: 11 residues. Per germline, CDR1 SQVTM and CDR2 ANQGSEA. V shed 7 bases and J shed 4 bases, with 11 bases lying between them. The CDR3 spells CSASTSYEQYF. The CDR3 coding sequence is TGCAGCGCCTCAACATCTTACGAGCAGTACTTC.